The rows below give T cell receptor beta chains drawn from one sample of a study of T cell changes during pregnancy in multiple sclerosis. Produced via immunoSEQ multiplex PCR; TCRdb's table is partial and in-frame only. This sample has under 150,000 clones; roughly 95% occur once, and the top ten carry 0.44%. The sample in question was peripheral blood, obtained after pregnancy. These receptors were taken from a female donor with multiple sclerosis, enrolled in a pregnancy study. The CDR3 runs from the conserved cysteine through the conserved F or W. A D gene is named only where the DNA matches it firmly. Size is omitted from some rows. Given values are once, few, many or a class for expanded clones.

clone size	J gene	D gene	V gene	CDR3 DNA	CDR3 protein
NA	TRBJ2-2	TRBD2	TRBV25-1	TGTGCCAGCAGGCGGGAGAACGCCGGGGAGCTGTTTTTT	CASRRENAGELFF
NA	TRBJ1-1	NA	TRBV29-1	TGCAGCGTTGAGGGGTCTGGGGCCACTGAAGCTTTCTTT	CSVEGSGATEAFF
NA	TRBJ1-2	NA	TRBV7-2	TGTGCCAGCAGCCCCGAGACCAGGGCCTATGGCTACACCTTC	CASSPETRAYGYTF
NA	TRBJ2-7	TRBD1	TRBV6-1	TGTGCCAGCAGGGACCGGGGACAGTCCTACGAGCAGTACTTC	CASRDRGQSYEQYF
NA	TRBJ1-5	TRBD1	TRBV11-2	TGTGCCAGCAGCTTAGGCCAGGGGGGCTTTCAGCCCCAGCATTTT	CASSLGQGGFQPQHF
NA	TRBJ2-1	TRBD1	TRBV11-1	TGTGCCAGCAGCCAGGGACAGTGGAACAATGAGCAGTTCTTC	CASSQGQWNNEQFF
once	TRBJ2-6	NA	TRBV6-1	TGTGCCAGCATTCTTAGCTCTGGGGCCAACGTCCTGACTTTC	CASILSSGANVLTF
once	TRBJ2-6	TRBD1	TRBV5-6	TGTGCCAGCAGCTTGGCTTCGAGGACAGGGAGCTCTGGGGCCAACGTCCTGACTTTC	CASSLASRTGSSGANVLTF
NA	TRBJ1-1	TRBD1	TRBV30	TGTGCCTGGAAACCCGGGACAGACACTGAAGCTTTCTTT	CAWKPGTDTEAFF
once	TRBJ2-7	TRBD2	TRBV5-1	TGCGCCAGCGGACTAGACGCCTACGAGCAGTACTTC	CASGLDAYEQYF
NA	TRBJ1-2	NA	TRBV28	TGTGCCAGCAGTTTTGGTGGCCGTGGCTACACCTTC	CASSFGGRGYTF
NA	TRBJ1-2	NA	TRBV5-1	TGCGCCAGCAGCTTGGTCGGAGATGGCTACACCTTC	CASSLVGDGYTF
NA	TRBJ2-1	NA	TRBV27	TGTGCCAGCAGCTGGACTTTATTCTACAATGAGCAGTTCTTC	CASSWTLFYNEQFF
NA	TRBJ1-2	NA	TRBV28	TGTGCCAGCGGGTCTGAGGATGGCTACACCTTC	CASGSEDGYTF
NA	TRBJ2-4	NA	TRBV20-1	TGCAGTGCTTCCCGGGGGAGAAAGTACTTC	CSASRGRKYF
NA	TRBJ2-7	TRBD2	TRBV28	TGTGCCAGCACTAGGACTAGCGGGAGGTTCTACGAGCAGTACTTC	CASTRTSGRFYEQYF
NA	TRBJ2-2	NA	TRBV9	TGTGCCAGCAGCGTAGGGACAGTCTCGACCGGGGAGCTGTTTTTT	CASSVGTVSTGELFF
NA	TRBJ2-1	TRBD2	TRBV7-8	TGTGCCAGCAGCTTGGGGACTAGCGGGGGTGAGCAGTTCTTC	CASSLGTSGGEQFF
NA	TRBJ2-2	TRBD2	TRBV5-1	TGCGCCAGCAGCATTAGCGGGAGAGGGGGCACCGGGGAGCTGTTTTTT	CASSISGRGGTGELFF
NA	TRBJ2-1	TRBD2	TRBV19	TGTGCCAGTAGTATAGAAGAGACTAGCGGGAGGGCCGGTGAGCAGTTCTTC	CASSIEETSGRAGEQFF
once	TRBJ1-1	NA	TRBV4-2	TGTGCCAGCAGCCCTAGACAGCTAATGAACACTGAAGCTTTCTTT	CASSPRQLMNTEAFF
NA	TRBJ2-5	TRBD1	TRBV2	TGTGCCAGCTCTCGCCTGAGGACAGGGGAACAAGAGACCCAGTACTTC	CASSRLRTGEQETQYF